This T cell receptor (beta chain) was captured in a study of T cells in Graves' hyperthyroidism and ophthalmopathy. In this sample, this clonotype turned up a few times. RNA transcripts gave rise to amplified TCR beta CDR3 regions. Initially, a first-round RT-PCR of the TCR CDR3 employed the HTBI primer set. One entry per CDR3 protein results from TCRdb running MiXCR on the multiplex PCR reads. The sample contains roughly 700,000 distinct CDR3 sequences, about 15% of which appear only once. The CDR3 is made up of 13 amino acids. Germline CDR1 reads MNHNS; CDR2 reads SASEGT. V lost 7 bases and J lost 4, with 14 bases in between.

This TCR derives from a woman younger than 35 with Graves' hyperthyroidism. The sequenced sample was blood. This chain joins TRBV6-1 and TRBJ2-7, with D unresolved. CDR3 DNA: TGTGCCAGCATTTCGACGGGTCCTTACGAGCAGTACTTC. It encodes CASISTGPYEQYF.